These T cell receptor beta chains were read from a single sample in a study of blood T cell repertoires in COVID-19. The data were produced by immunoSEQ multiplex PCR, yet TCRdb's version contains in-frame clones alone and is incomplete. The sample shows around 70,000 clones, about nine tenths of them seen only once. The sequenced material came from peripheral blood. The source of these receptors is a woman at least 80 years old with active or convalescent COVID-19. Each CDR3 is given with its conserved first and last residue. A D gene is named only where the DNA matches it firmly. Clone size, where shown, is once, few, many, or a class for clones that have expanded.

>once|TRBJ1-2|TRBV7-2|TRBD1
TGTGCCAGCAGCCCCCAGGGGGACACCAACTATGGCTACACCTTC
CASSPQGDTNYGYTF
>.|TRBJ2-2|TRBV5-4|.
TGTGCCAGCAGCGGCTCCCCCGGGGAGCTGTTTTTT
CASSGSPGELFF
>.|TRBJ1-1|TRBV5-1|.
TGCGCCAGCGGGGCGGGAGGGTCGGATGAAGCTTTCTTT
CASGAGGSDEAFF
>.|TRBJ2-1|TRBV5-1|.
TGCGCCAGCAGCTTGGCCTGGGGGATCGTGGGGGCCAATGAGCAGTTCTTC
CASSLAWGIVGANEQFF
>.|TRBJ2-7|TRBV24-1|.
TGTGCCACCAGTGATTCTTACGAGCAGTACTTC
CATSDSYEQYF
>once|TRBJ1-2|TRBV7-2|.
TGTGCCAGCAGCCCCACGGGTGTTAGCTATGGCTACACCTTC
CASSPTGVSYGYTF
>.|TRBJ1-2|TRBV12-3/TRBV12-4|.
TGTGCCAGCAGTTTAGTTCAGGGCTATGGCTACACCTTC
CASSLVQGYGYTF
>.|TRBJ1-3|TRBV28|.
TGTGCCAGCAGTCATGACAGTTCCTCTGGAAACACCATATATTTT
CASSHDSSSGNTIYF
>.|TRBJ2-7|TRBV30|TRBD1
TGTGCCTGGAGTCCGGACAGGACCTACGGGCAGTACTTC
CAWSPDRTYGQYF
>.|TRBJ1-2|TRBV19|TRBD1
TGTGCCAGTAGACCCTGGGACAGGGTTAACTATGGCTACACCTTC
CASRPWDRVNYGYTF
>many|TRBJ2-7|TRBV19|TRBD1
TGTGCCACCACTTACCAACAGGGGATTGGCTACGAGCAGTACTTC
CATTYQQGIGYEQYF
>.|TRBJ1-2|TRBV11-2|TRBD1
TGTGCCAGCAGCGAGACAGGGGGCAACTATGGCTACACCTTC
CASSETGGNYGYTF
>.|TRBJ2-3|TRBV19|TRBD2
TGTGCCAGTAGTATGGGGGGGTCCTACCCTAGCACAGATACGCAGTATTTT
CASSMGGSYPSTDTQYF